The 11 T cell receptor beta chains below all came from one sample that was sequenced in a study of T cell responses to AZD1222 COVID-19 vaccine. TCRdb keeps only in-frame clones here, not all; method: immunoSEQ multiplex PCR. The data contain 150,000 or so clones, 90% to 95% of them singletons. Sequences were derived from peripheral blood, sampled on day 0 of AZD1222 vaccination. These receptor sequences come from an adult in good health.

The chain recombines TRBV18 with TRBJ2-7; D ambiguous. The V gene's germline CDR1 is KGHSH and CDR2 LQKENI. The CDR3 runs to 14 residues. V lost 1 base to trimming and J lost 1 base, with 8 bases between them. The CDR3 region has the DNA TGTGCCAGCTCACCACTGCAGGAGTCCTACGAGCAGTACTTC. It encodes CASSPLQESYEQYF. The full variable domain, completed using reference TRBV18 and TRBJ2-7, is NAGVMQNPRHLVRRRGQEARLRCSPMKGHSHVYWYRQLPEEGLKFMVYLQKENIIDESGMPKERFSAEFPKEGPSILRIQQVVRGDSAAYFCASSPLQESYEQYFGPGTRLTVT.

This sequence joins TRBV7-8 and TRBJ2-3; 11 nucleotides line up with TRBD2. The CDR3 consists of 16 residues. CDR1 and CDR2 (germline): SGHVS, FQNEAQ. V lost 1 base, J lost 5 bases, and 5 bases stayed unmatched. The CDR3 sequence: CASSLVLAGGRDTQYF. The CDR3 DNA reads TGTGCCAGCAGCTTAGTGCTAGCGGGGGGAAGAGATACGCAGTATTTT.

CDR3 loop: CASSPGGSISYEQYF. The CDR3, as DNA: TGTGCCAGCAGCCCCGGAGGCTCCATCTCCTACGAGCAGTACTTC. V is TRBV7-2 and J is TRBJ2-7; possibly TRBD2 for D (5 bases). V was pared by 5 bases and J by 0 bases, with 14 bases between. The CDR3 consists of 15 residues. Germline loops: CDR1 SGHTA, CDR2 FQGNSA. Full variable domain (rest looked up from reference TRBV7-2 and TRBJ2-7): GAGVSQSPSNKVTEKGKDVELRCDPISGHTALYWYRQSLGQGLEFLIYFQGNSAPDKSGLPSDRFSAERTGGSVSTLTIQRTQQEDSAVYLCASSPGGSISYEQYFGPGTRLTVT.

The chain employs TRBV2 and TRBJ1-2, with D unclear. V lost 2 bases to trimming and J lost 8 bases, with 30 bases between them. Germline V gene data show CDR1 as SNHLY and CDR2 as FYNNEI. CDR3 length: 19 residues. The CDR3 is CASSEYPQGRYVTRWGYTF. Here the CDR3 DNA reads TGTGCCAGCAGTGAATACCCCCAAGGGCGGTACGTAACCCGTTGGGGCTACACCTTC.

J is TRBJ1-5 and V is TRBV6-5, with D perhaps TRBD1 (5 bases). V shed 1 base and J shed 4 bases, with 11 bases lying between them. Germline V gene data show CDR1 as MNHEY and CDR2 as SVGAGI. The CDR3 contains 15 residues. The CDR3 loop reads CASSYLGVGNQPQHF. DNA of the CDR3: TGTGCCAGCAGTTACTTGGGGGTGGGTAATCAGCCCCAGCATTTT.

The chain employs TRBV18 and TRBJ1-2, with unresolved D. The CDR3 consists of 15 residues. Trimming cost V 2 bases and J 4 bases, with 14 bases left between them. The germline V gene has CDR1 KGHSH and CDR2 LQKENI. The CDR3 is CASSPAAGNSYGYTF. CDR3 sequence (DNA): TGTGCCAGCTCACCAGCAGCGGGAAACTCCTATGGCTACACCTTC.

The V gene is TRBV28, the J gene TRBJ2-7; the match to TRBD2 covers 7 bases. The CDR3 totals 15 residues. V lost 6 bases and J lost 3; bases outside the gene matches: 11. CDR1 is MDHEN and CDR2 is SYDVKM in the germline V gene. The CDR3 loop reads CASSPPAGAIYEQYF. The CDR3 nucleotides are TGTGCCAGCAGCCCGCCGGCGGGAGCGATCTACGAGCAGTACTTC.

This chain uses TRBV10-1 with TRBJ1-5; D call uncertain. Trimming left V 3 bases short and J 5 bases short, with 17 bases between. CDR3 size: 16 residues. Germline-derived CDR1 and CDR2 are WNHNN and SYGVQD (reference sequence). CDR3 DNA: TGCGCCAGCAGTGATTCTTGGGAACGAGCCCATCAGCCCCAGCATTTT. This sequence encodes CASSDSWERAHQPQHF.

This chain uses TRBV29-1 with TRBJ1-2; 8 bases are a match to TRBD1. V lost 7 bases to trimming and J lost 3 bases; unmatched junction nucleotides: 10. Germline V gene sequence: CDR1 SQVTM, CDR2 ANQGSEA. The CDR3 runs to 14 residues. The CDR3 DNA reads as TGCAGCGGCCTCGGGGCAGGGGGCGACTATGGCTACACCTTC. Protein sequence: CSGLGAGGDYGYTF.

This chain connects TRBV6-5 to TRBJ1-2, with no clear D. The CDR3 is 13 residues long. V lost 2 bases and J 7 bases, leaving 11 bases between the germline ends. The V gene's germline CDR1 is MNHEY and CDR2 SVGAGI. Written as DNA, the CDR3 is TGTGCCAGCAGTTACAGTGAGGGTTTTGGCTACACCTTC. Translation: CASSYSEGFGYTF.

J is TRBJ1-1 and V is TRBV11-2; D is uncertain. The CDR3 extends over 14 amino acids. Per the germline V gene, CDR1 is SGHAT and CDR2 is FQNNGV. V lost 0 bases to trimming and J lost 11 bases, with 16 bases between them. CDR3 bases: TGTGCCAGCAGCTTAGATCGGGTCGGAGCTCGGGCTTTCTTT. Its translation is CASSLDRVGARAFF.